This is a list of T cell receptor beta chains from one sample in a study of response to subunit inactivated influenza vaccine. TCRdb processed the RT-PCR reads anew with MiXCR; each CDR3 protein has one entry. This table has over 300,000 distinct CDR3 sequences, just over 20% appearing once. Here the sequenced sample was PBMCs from blood, taken 21 months after vaccination. These receptors originate from a man between 50 and 69 years old who received an inactivated influenza vaccine. Both conserved end residues are part of each CDR3. A D gene is named only where the DNA matches it firmly. Size is stated for part of the rows, as once, few or many counts, or as a class when the clone is expanded.

j_call clone_size d_call v_call cdr3_nt cdr3_aa
TRBJ1-4 many TRBD1 TRBV20-1 TGCAGTCCCGGGACAGGCGAAAAACTGTTTTTT CSPGTGEKLFF
TRBJ1-1 many . TRBV2 TGTGCCAGCAGTGAAGCCCCTAACACTGAAGCTTTCTTT CASSEAPNTEAFF
TRBJ2-7 . TRBD1 TRBV3-1 TGTGCCAGCAGCCAAGAGCAGGGGGCCCACGAGCAGTACTTC CASSQEQGAHEQYF
TRBJ2-1 . . TRBV5-1 TGCGCCAGCAGCCGGCAGGGAATCTACAATGAGCAGTTCTTC CASSRQGIYNEQFF
TRBJ2-7 few TRBD1 TRBV29-1 TGCAGCGTAAAAGGGGACAGGAGATTCTCCTACGAGCAGTACTTC CSVKGDRRFSYEQYF
TRBJ1-1 many . TRBV6-6 TGTGCCAGCAGTCCGATCGACGGGATTGAAGCTTTCTTT CASSPIDGIEAFF
TRBJ2-5 few . TRBV6-2/TRBV6-3 TGTGCCAGCAGTTACCATGAGGAGACCTACCAAGAGACCCAGTACTTC CASSYHEETYQETQYF
TRBJ1-1 few . TRBV10-3 TGTGCCATCAGTGATAAGGCGGCGAACACTGAAGCTTTCTTT CAISDKAANTEAFF
TRBJ2-1 once . TRBV20-1 TGCAGTGCTTTACTACAGGGTTGGGAGCAGTTCTTC CSALLQGWEQFF
TRBJ1-2 once TRBD1 TRBV12-3/TRBV12-4 TGTGCCAGCAGCGTGGGGACAGGCTTCCTTGGTAGAGGCTACACCTTC CASSVGTGFLGRGYTF
TRBJ2-2 few TRBD1 TRBV5-1 TGCGCCAGCAGCTACAGGGGGCTTACCGGGGAGCTGTTTTTT CASSYRGLTGELFF
TRBJ1-5 . . TRBV19 TGTGCCAGTAGTAAGTTAACAGGGCCCCAGCATTTT CASSKLTGPQHF
TRBJ2-7 . TRBD2 TRBV7-2 TGTGCCAGCAGCTTAGCGGGAGGGACTAGCGAGCAGTACTTC CASSLAGGTSEQYF
TRBJ2-5 . . TRBV7-9 TGTGCCAGCAGCTTGGGGGGGACAGCCCAAGAGACCCAGTACTTC CASSLGGTAQETQYF
TRBJ1-3 few . TRBV12-5 TGTGCTAGTGGTTTTTGTGAATCCGGGCTTTCTGGAAACACCATATATTTT CASGFCESGLSGNTIYF
TRBJ1-1 . TRBD1 TRBV5-5 TGTGCCAGCAGCTTTACAGGGGCTAACACTGAAGCTTTCTTT CASSFTGANTEAFF